A selection of T cell receptor beta chains follows, all from one sample in a study of hypomethylating agent response in myelodysplastic syndrome. Sequenced by immunoSEQ multiplex PCR; TCRdb stores in-frame clones only, minus some. The table lists about 4,400 clones, around 84% of them singletons. Sequenced here: bone marrow, sampled before or after starting hypomethylating agent treatment for myelodysplastic syndrome (not recorded which). These receptors were obtained from a human donor with myelodysplastic syndrome. Each CDR3 is given with its conserved first and last residue. A D gene is named only where the DNA matches it firmly. Clone size appears in some rows only: once, few, many, or a class for an expanded clone.

>TRBV4-2|TRBJ2-5|.|TRBD2
TGTGCCAGCAGCCCGTATGGTAGCGGGAGGGGAGAGACCCAGTACTTC
CASSPYGSGRGETQYF
>TRBV7-3|TRBJ2-7|.|.
TGTGCCAGCAGCTTCGGGGGTATGGACGAGCAGTACTTC
CASSFGGMDEQYF
>TRBV19|TRBJ2-5|few|.
TGTGCCAGTAGTACCACAGGGTTTGAGACCCAGTACTTC
CASSTTGFETQYF
>TRBV27|TRBJ2-6|.|.
TGTGCCAGCAGTTTTTCGGCAGGGACCGGGGCCAACGTCCTGACTTTC
CASSFSAGTGANVLTF
>TRBV7-3|TRBJ2-3|.|.
TGTGCCAGCAGCCAACTTGACAGCACAGATACGCAGTATTTT
CASSQLDSTDTQYF
>TRBV14|TRBJ2-1|.|.
TGTGCCAGCAGCCAAGGACTATACAATGAGCAGTTCTTC
CASSQGLYNEQFF
>TRBV5-1|TRBJ2-2|few|.
TGCGCCAGCAGCTTGCCCGACGGGGAGCTGTTTTTT
CASSLPDGELFF
>TRBV18|TRBJ1-5|.|.
TGTGCCAGCTCACGCCGGGACAAACAAGGGGAGCCCCAGCATTTT
CASSRRDKQGEPQHF
>TRBV5-1|TRBJ2-5|.|TRBD2
TGCGCCAGCAGCCGCACTAGCGATCAAGAGACCCAGTACTTC
CASSRTSDQETQYF
>TRBV7-2|TRBJ2-7|.|.
TGTGCCAGCAGCCCCTCGAACTACGAGCAGTACTTC
CASSPSNYEQYF
>TRBV5-8|TRBJ2-5|.|.
TGTGCCAGCACCCGGGGGGACAAGATGTACCAAGAGACCCAGTACTTC
CASTRGDKMYQETQYF
>TRBV18|TRBJ1-3|once|.
TGTGCCAGCTCACCGGGATTACTGATCTCTGGAAACACCATATATTTT
CASSPGLLISGNTIYF
>TRBV28|TRBJ2-7|.|.
TGTGCCAGCAGTCCTCCGTGGGACGAGCAGTACTTC
CASSPPWDEQYF
>TRBV29-1|TRBJ2-7|.|TRBD1
TGCAGCGTCACAGGGGGGATCCTTTACGAGCAGTACTTC
CSVTGGILYEQYF
>TRBV5-1|TRBJ1-3|.|.
TGCGCCAGCAGCTTAGCAGGGAGCTCTGGAAACACCATATATTTT
CASSLAGSSGNTIYF
>TRBV28|TRBJ2-7|.|TRBD2
TGTGCCAGCGAGCTAGCGGGAGGGACCTACGAGCAGTACTTC
CASELAGGTYEQYF
>TRBV5-6|TRBJ1-4|.|.
TGTGCCAGCAGCTTCTACAGAACTAATGAAAAACTGTTTTTT
CASSFYRTNEKLFF